Listed below are T cell receptor beta chains from one sample, sequenced in a study of blood T cell repertoires in COVID-19. Measured with immunoSEQ multiplex PCR; TCRdb has only the in-frame clones, and not every one. The data show about 280,000 clones, 75% to 90% seen once. Material for sequencing was PBMCs or T cells enriched from blood (not recorded which). These TCRs come from a woman aged 45-60 years who had recovered from COVID-19. CDR3s include the opening cysteine and the closing phenylalanine or tryptophan. The D gene is left open where the match is weak. Clone size, where shown, is once, few, many, or a class for clones that have expanded.

cdr3_nt: TGTGCCAGCAGCTCAGGACTAGCGGACAATGAGCAGTTCTTC
cdr3_aa: CASSSGLADNEQFF
j_call: TRBJ2-1
d_call: TRBD2
clone_size: -
v_call: TRBV6-5

cdr3_nt: TGTGCCCCGGGGGCCAAAAACATTCAGTACTTC
cdr3_aa: CAPGAKNIQYF
j_call: TRBJ2-4
d_call: -
clone_size: -
v_call: TRBV6-5

cdr3_nt: TGTGCCAGCAGACAGACTAGCCCGAGCTCCTACAATGAGCAGTTCTTC
cdr3_aa: CASRQTSPSSYNEQFF
j_call: TRBJ2-1
d_call: TRBD2
clone_size: -
v_call: TRBV28

cdr3_nt: TGTGCCAGCAGCTTCCGGGGTAGCTCTGGAAACACCATATATTTT
cdr3_aa: CASSFRGSSGNTIYF
j_call: TRBJ1-3
d_call: -
clone_size: -
v_call: TRBV11-2

cdr3_nt: TGTGCCAGCAGCGTAGATTTAGCAGGGGAGAATGGCTACACCTTC
cdr3_aa: CASSVDLAGENGYTF
j_call: TRBJ1-2
d_call: -
clone_size: -
v_call: TRBV9

cdr3_nt: TGTGCCAGTAGAACAGGCGCTGAAGCTTTCTTT
cdr3_aa: CASRTGAEAFF
j_call: TRBJ1-1
d_call: -
clone_size: -
v_call: TRBV19

cdr3_nt: TGTGCCAGCAGCCGTACAGGGGTTGGGAACACTGAAGCTTTCTTT
cdr3_aa: CASSRTGVGNTEAFF
j_call: TRBJ1-1
d_call: TRBD1
clone_size: -
v_call: TRBV11-2

cdr3_nt: TGTGCCAGCAGTGAAGGAGAAACCCTGGGCTACACCTTC
cdr3_aa: CASSEGETLGYTF
j_call: TRBJ1-2
d_call: -
clone_size: -
v_call: TRBV2

cdr3_nt: TGTGCCAGCAGCCCGCGGACAGCTAACTATGGCTACACCTTC
cdr3_aa: CASSPRTANYGYTF
j_call: TRBJ1-2
d_call: -
clone_size: few
v_call: TRBV7-8

cdr3_nt: TGCGCCAGCAGCTTGGCTGCGGATATCTACGAGCAGTACTTC
cdr3_aa: CASSLAADIYEQYF
j_call: TRBJ2-7
d_call: -
clone_size: -
v_call: TRBV5-1

cdr3_nt: TGCGCCAGCAGCCGTGAAGACAGGGCCGTCGACGAGCAGTACTTC
cdr3_aa: CASSREDRAVDEQYF
j_call: TRBJ2-7
d_call: TRBD1
clone_size: few
v_call: TRBV5-1

cdr3_nt: TGTGCCAGCAGTTCCCCGAGGGAGGGGCAGCCCCAGCATTTT
cdr3_aa: CASSSPREGQPQHF
j_call: TRBJ1-5
d_call: -
clone_size: -
v_call: TRBV28

cdr3_nt: TGTGCCAGCAGCCACGGCTACGAGCAGTACTTC
cdr3_aa: CASSHGYEQYF
j_call: TRBJ2-7
d_call: -
clone_size: once
v_call: TRBV4-2

cdr3_nt: TGTGCCAGCAGTTTAGAGACCGGGGGTGGCTACACCTTC
cdr3_aa: CASSLETGGGYTF
j_call: TRBJ1-2
d_call: -
clone_size: -
v_call: TRBV27

cdr3_nt: TGTGCCAGCAGTGACGCGGGAGCGGCCCAGTACTTC
cdr3_aa: CASSDAGAAQYF
j_call: TRBJ2-5
d_call: TRBD2
clone_size: once
v_call: TRBV2

cdr3_nt: TGTGCCAGCAGTGATTTGGGACAGGGGGCGTTTAGCTATGGCTACACCTTC
cdr3_aa: CASSDLGQGAFSYGYTF
j_call: TRBJ1-2
d_call: TRBD1
clone_size: -
v_call: TRBV6-1